This T cell receptor beta chain originates from a study of T cell clusters in autoimmune cytopenias. Looking at the study overall: TRB sequencing had a median approximately 52,000 reads and about 2,500 distinct clonotypes per sample. Study conclusions and caveats: Clustering suggested that physiological T cell clusters were missing in primary autoimmune cytopenia patients. Exclusive TRB clusters were almost three-fold more numerous in healthy donors than in active autoimmune hepatitis. Comparing secondary cytopenia with chronic lymphocytic leukemia showed no cluster-lack signature, apparently masked by lymphoma repertoire.

TRB rearrangements were amplified by touch-down multiplex PCR with mixed TRB-A/B primers. Using the multiplex PCR reads, TCRdb records one entry per CDR3 protein without DNA. The listing records 5,000 to 7,500 distinct CDR3 sequences. TRB amplification used approximately 250 ng of peripheral blood genomic DNA. This clonotype shows up as medium-sized by frequency. Antigen specificity is unknown. What was sequenced was peripheral blood. The clonotype comes from a human donor with an autoimmune cytopenia or autoimmune hepatitis (not recorded which).

The CDR3 region is CASAFRGRAILDTQYF. This chain links TRBV6-2 or TRBV6-3 with TRBJ2-3; TCRdb's D gene call, TRBD2, goes unchecked for lack of DNA. CDR3 length: 16 residues. In germline, CDR1 is MNHEY, CDR2 SVGEGT.